These 19 T cell receptor beta chains share one sample of origin, sequenced in a study of regulatory T cells in long-lasting Graves disease. Time point indicated: persistent/refractory GD, antithyroid drugs over 5 years with positive TRAb. Researchers made the TCR library from RNA that was extracted from PBMCs. Investigators prepared the TCR beta libraries by applying iRepertoire HTBI primers and Arm-PCR of CDR3 regions. Each CDR3 protein is one row after TCRdb ran MiXCR on the multiplex PCR reads. The sample includes 600,000 to 800,000 distinct CDR3 sequences, 25% to 35% of them seen just once. The sequencing used peripheral blood mononuclear cells (PBMCs), collected when the disease was refractory, from a patient treated with antithyroid drugs. The receptor source for this set is a female donor with Graves disease.

Regarding this clonotype: The junction differs from germline at one of its ends, possibly a read error. The V and J genes are TRBV7-3 and TRBJ1-6, with D perhaps TRBD1 (6 bases). This CDR3 has 18 amino acids. CDR1 is SGHTA, CDR2 FQGTGA, per germline. The DNA of the CDR3 is TGCGCCAGCAGCCATCTCAGGGACAACCAGGGCTATAATTCACCCCTCCACTTT. Amino acids: CASSHLRDNQGYNSPLHF.

The rearrangement links TRBV7-9 to TRBJ1-4; maybe TRBD1 (5 bases). Per germline, CDR1 SEHNR and CDR2 FQNEAQ (reference sequence). V was shortened by 1 base and J by 4 bases, with 7 bases between the two germline ends. The CDR3 length is 14 residues. The CDR3 region is CASSLGQFNEKLFF. The CDR3 DNA reads TGTGCCAGCAGCTTAGGACAGTTTAATGAAAAACTGTTTTTT.

The CDR3 region is CASSEDSGFQVPSNTEAFF. The CDR3 DNA is TGTGCCAGCAGTGAAGACTCGGGGTTCCAGGTCCCCTCCAACACTGAAGCTTTCTTT. V gene TRBV6-1 combines with J gene TRBJ1-1; no reliable D call. The germline gives CDR1 MNHNS, CDR2 SASEGT. Trimming shortened V by 1 base and J by 2 bases, and 23 bases separated the two germline ends. The CDR3 sequence is 19 residues long.

V and J are TRBV14 and TRBJ2-7; 8 positions agree with TRBD2. Trimming cost V 9 bases and J 0 bases; bases outside gene matches: 4. The CDR3 contains 13 residues. Germline loops: CDR1 SGHDN, CDR2 FVKESK. The CDR3 bases are TGTGCCAGGTTAGCGGGAAGCTCCTACGAGCAGTACTTC. Translation: CARLAGSSYEQYF.

In its sample, this clonotype was seen many times. The genes are TRBV2 and TRBJ1-6; D might be TRBD1 (5 bases). This CDR3 is 14 amino acids long. CDR1 and CDR2 (germline): SNHLY, FYNNEI. Trimming took off 3 bases at V and 7 bases at J, with 10 bases between the two ends. CDR3 in amino acids: CASSELRANSPLHF. As DNA, the CDR3 is TGTGCCAGCAGTGAGCTCAGGGCGAATTCACCCCTCCACTTT.

This sequence joins TRBV9 and TRBJ1-6, with D unclear. V was clipped by 7 bases and J by 10 bases, with 12 bases between them. This CDR3 spans 12 amino acids. Germline V CDR1 and CDR2: SGDLS, YYNGEE. CDR3 amino acids: CASGQNLSPLHF. The CDR3 DNA reads TGTGCCAGCGGGCAGAATCTCTCACCCCTCCACTTT.

The chain is built from TRBV12-3 or TRBV12-4 and TRBJ2-3; weak D call: TRBD2 (5 bases). The V end was cut by 7 bases, the J end by 0 bases, with 11 bases between. This CDR3 has 14 amino acids. The CDR3 DNA sequence: TGTGCCAGCACTTCGCGGGTGAGCACAGATACGCAGTATTTT. Its protein is CASTSRVSTDTQYF.

The CDR3 loop is CASSTSGTEYNEQFF. The CDR3 DNA reads as TGCGCCAGCAGTACATCCGGGACCGAATACAATGAGCAGTTCTTC. This sequence joins TRBV5-1 and TRBJ2-1, with D perhaps assigned TRBD1 or TRBD2 (5 bases each). This CDR3 comprises 15 residues. Germline V lookup: CDR1 SGHRS, CDR2 YFSETQ. V was cut by 5 bases and J by 4 bases, with 16 bases left in between.

The sample holds many counts of this clonotype. The chain carries TRBV20-1 and TRBJ1-5, with D possibly being TRBD1 (6 bases). The CDR3 loop spans 15 amino acids. V lost 0 bases, J lost 3 bases, and 12 bases lay in between. Germline assignment: CDR1 DFQATT and CDR2 SNEGSKA (reference sequence). As DNA, the CDR3 is TGCAGTGCTAGAGATCACAGGGTCTCCAATCAGCCCCAGCATTTT. It translates to CSARDHRVSNQPQHF.

For this clonotype: One base away lies a much larger clone, so this may be a sequencing read error. The gene calls are TRBV28 and TRBJ1-1, with TRBD1 as a possible D gene (6 bases). Germline V lookup: CDR1 MDHEN, CDR2 SYDVKM. The CDR3 has 15 amino acids. CDR3 region: CASPREPGVDTEALF. In DNA, the CDR3 is TGTGCCAGCCCCCGGGAGCCAGGGGTCGATACTGAAGCTCTCTTT. Supplemented by reference TRBV28 and TRBJ1-1, the full variable domain reads DVKVTQSSRYLVKRTGEKVFLECVQDMDHENMFWYRQDPGLGLRLIYFSYDVKMKEKGDIPEGYSVSREKKERFSLILESASTNQTSMYLCASPREPGVDTEALFGQGTRLTVV.

Concerning this clonotype: Sequence at one end of the junction differs from germline and may be a read error. The V gene is TRBV5-1, the J gene TRBJ1-4, with 12 bases lining up with TRBD1. Germline V gene data show CDR1 as SGHRS and CDR2 as YFSETQ. CDR3 length equals 14 residues. The CDR3, as DNA: TGTGCCAGCAGCCCCGGGACAGGGGGCGAAAAACTGTTTTTT. Protein product: CASSPGTGGEKLFF.

The chain links TRBV5-1 to TRBJ2-5; possibly TRBD1 for D (5 bases). Germline V gene lookup returns CDR1 SGHRS and CDR2 YFSETQ. V lost 1 base to trimming and J lost 6 bases, with 13 bases between them. The CDR3 runs to 14 residues. The CDR3 region is CASSLHTGSKTQYF. As DNA, the CDR3 is TGCGCCAGCAGCTTGCACACAGGTTCGAAGACCCAGTACTTC.

This clonotype has only a few counts. The V call is TRBV10-3, the J call TRBJ1-1, with 8 nucleotides matching TRBD1. Germline V CDR1 and CDR2: ENHRY, SYGVKD. The CDR3 loop spans 16 amino acids. Germline trimming cut 2 bases from V and 4 bases from J; bases unmatched to any gene: 9. The CDR3 coding sequence is TGTGCCATCAGTGAGGGGGCAGGGGGCTCCCGCACTGAAGCTTTCTTT. Translating gives CAISEGAGGSRTEAFF.

This clonotype was found many times. This chain links TRBV12-3 or TRBV12-4 with TRBJ2-5; TRBD2 agrees at 13 bases. This CDR3 is 17 amino acids long. J was trimmed by 7 bases and V by 5 bases; bases with no gene match: 13. CDR3 protein: CASSPGAGLAGRGTQYF. The DNA of the CDR3 is TGTGCCAGCAGTCCCGGCGCGGGACTAGCGGGACGGGGGACCCAGTACTTC.

A word on this clonotype: The CDR3 does not close with the conserved phenylalanine or tryptophan, likely indicating a read error. This rearrangement joins TRBV12-3 or TRBV12-4 to TRBJ2-5; 9 positions match TRBD2. CDR3 length equals 18 residues. J gave up 5 bases and V 2 bases, and 15 bases lay outside the gene matches. The CDR3 nucleotides read TGTGCCAGCAGTTTATGGCGGGAGGGCCGGGCCCACAAGGAGACCCAGTACTCC. It specifies CASSLWREGRAHKETQYS.

The genes are TRBV28 and TRBJ1-5, with 9 bases identical to TRBD1. V trimming: 6 bases; J trimming: 3 bases; junction bases outside the gene matches: 3. CDR3 length equals 14 residues. Per the germline V gene, CDR1 is MDHEN and CDR2 is SYDVKM. The chain's CDR3 is CASRGQGNNQPQHF. CDR3 in DNA: TGTGCCAGCAGGGGACAGGGTAACAATCAGCCCCAGCATTTT.

The chain has TRBV2 and TRBJ1-5; the match to TRBD1 covers 9 bases. CDR1 SNHLY and CDR2 FYNNEI come from the germline V gene. Trimming at V came to 6 bases and at J to 0 bases, leaving 12 bases not matched to a gene. This CDR3 has 18 amino acids. The CDR3 here is CASSRQDRGLSSNQPQHF. CDR3 DNA sequence: TGTGCCAGCAGCCGCCAGGACAGGGGCCTCAGTAGCAATCAGCCCCAGCATTTT. Combining the CDR3 with reference TRBV2 and TRBJ1-5 gives the whole variable domain EPEVTQTPSHQVTQMGQEVILRCVPISNHLYFYWYRQILGQKVEFLVSFYNNEISEKSEIFDDQFSVERPDGSNFTLKIRSTKLEDSAMYFCASSRQDRGLSSNQPQHFGDGTRLSIL.

The chain is built from TRBV6-1 and TRBJ1-6; 8 bases map to TRBD1. In germline, CDR1 is MNHNS, CDR2 SASEGT. With V trimmed by 8 bases and J by 5 bases, 5 bases remained unmatched. The length of the CDR3 is 14 residues. CDR3 residues: CASGDRTNNSPLHF. The CDR3 nucleotides read TGTGCCAGCGGGGACAGGACTAATAATTCACCCCTCCACTTT.

This clonotype was counted a few times. V gene TRBV10-3 combines with J gene TRBJ2-2, with TRBD2 as a possible D gene (6 bases). Germline assignment: CDR1 ENHRY and CDR2 SYGVKD. The germline V and J ends were trimmed by 5 bases and 5 bases, with 9 bases remaining between them. The CDR3 is 13 amino acids. Here the CDR3 DNA reads TGTGCCATCAGTCGACTAGAAACCGGGGAGCTGTTTTTT. Amino acid sequence: CAISRLETGELFF.